The 21 T cell receptor beta chains below come from one sample, sequenced in a study of T cell responses to AZD1222 COVID-19 vaccine. Only in-frame clones appear in the TCRdb table, and some are missing; sequencing was by immunoSEQ multiplex PCR. The profile shows about 66,000 clones, under 95% of them singletons. The sample consisted of peripheral blood, taken 28 days after the second dose of the MenACWY control vaccine. The source of these receptors is an adult who received the MenACWY meningococcal vaccine as a control.

V gene TRBV7-9 combines with J gene TRBJ1-1, with TRBD1 matching 8 bases. The ends lost 3 bases at V and 10 bases at J; junction bases unmatched: 4. The CDR3 has 12 amino acids. Germline V gene sequence: CDR1 SEHNR, CDR2 FQNEAQ (reference sequence). CDR3 sequence reads: CASSLDRVGAFF. CDR3 sequence (DNA): TGTGCCAGCAGCTTGGACAGGGTTGGAGCTTTCTTT.

The CDR3 sequence is CASSLPGPGSPLHF. The DNA of the CDR3 is TGTGCCAGCAGCTTACCGGGTCCGGGCTCACCCCTCCACTTT. The chain has TRBV11-2 and TRBJ1-6; D remains ambiguous. Germline CDR1 and CDR2: SGHAT and FQNNGV. V lost 2 bases and J lost 10, with 12 bases in between. The CDR3 runs to 14 residues.

The chain uses TRBV4-1 and TRBJ1-6; D not resolved. This CDR3 is built from 15 residues. Germline CDR1 is MGHRA and CDR2 is YSYEKL. V lost 6 bases and J 6 bases, leaving 15 bases between the germline ends. The chain's CDR3 is CASSHIEGGNSPLHF. The CDR3 nucleotides are TGCGCCAGCAGTCATATAGAGGGAGGTAATTCACCCCTCCACTTT.

The rearrangement uses TRBV30 and TRBJ1-5, with TRBD1 as a possible D gene (5 bases). Trimming cost V 3 bases and J 6 bases, with 12 bases left between them. This CDR3 has 13 residues. The germline gives CDR1 GTSNPN, CDR2 SVGIG (reference sequence). CDR3 bases: TGTGCCTGGAGCCAGGATCAGGGTCAGCCCCAGCATTTT. Amino acids: CAWSQDQGQPQHF. Full variable domain (missing parts from reference TRBV30 and TRBJ1-5): SQTIHQWPATLVQPVGSPLSLECTVEGTSNPNLYWYRQAAGRGLQLLFYSVGIGQISSEVPQNLSASRPQDRQFILSSKKLLLSDSGFYLCAWSQDQGQPQHFGDGTRLSIL.

The V and J genes are TRBV5-4 and TRBJ2-1, with 8 bases lining up with TRBD2. The CDR3 sequence is 15 residues long. Trimming cost V 2 bases and J 2 bases; bases outside gene matches: 3. Per the germline V gene, CDR1 is SGHNT and CDR2 is YYREEE (reference sequence). This CDR3 reads CASSLAGETYNEQFF. CDR3 bases: TGTGCCAGCAGCTTAGCGGGAGAAACCTACAATGAGCAGTTCTTC. The full variable domain, completed using reference TRBV5-4 and TRBJ2-1, is ETGVTQSPTHLIKTRGQQVTLRCSSQSGHNTVSWYQQALGQGPQFIFQYYREEENGRGNFPPRFSGLQFPNYSSELNVNALELDDSALYLCASSLAGETYNEQFFGPGTRLTVL.

This clone was seen just once. The chain is built from TRBV15 and TRBJ1-1; D is perhaps TRBD1 (5 bases). CDR3 length: 14 residues. V was clipped by 1 base and J by 2 bases, with 8 bases between them. The germline CDR1 and CDR2 sequences are LNHNV and YYDKDF (reference sequence). The CDR3 sequence is CATSRAGSNTEAFF. DNA of the CDR3: TGTGCCACCAGCAGAGCAGGGAGTAACACTGAAGCTTTCTTT.

The chain links TRBV11-3 to TRBJ2-1, with 10 bases that match TRBD2. V trimming: 8 bases; J trimming: 0 bases; junction bases outside the gene matches: 7. The germline V gene encodes CDR1 SGHNT and CDR2 YENEEA. This CDR3 region has 16 residues. The CDR3 sequence: CASGSRTSGSYNEQFF. The CDR3, as DNA: TGTGCCAGCGGCTCCCGGACTAGCGGCTCCTACAATGAGCAGTTCTTC.

The chain joins TRBV3-1 (or the pseudogene TRBV3-2) to TRBJ2-7, with 10 bases that match TRBD1. The V and J ends lost 2 bases and 4 bases, in that order; junction bases with no gene match: 5. CDR3 length: 15 residues. Germline loops: CDR1 LGHDT, CDR2 YNNKEL (reference sequence). As DNA, the CDR3 is TGTGCCAGCAGCCAACTCCGGGACAGGGGTTACGAGCAGTACTTC. Translation gives CASSQLRDRGYEQYF.

The chain couples TRBV27 to TRBJ1-2; 9 bases align to TRBD1. The CDR3 has 14 amino acids. Germline assignment: CDR1 MNHEY and CDR2 SMNVEV (reference sequence). Trimming took 5 bases from V and 4 from J; bases not matched to a gene: 5. The CDR3 region is CASSQQGASYGYTF. The CDR3 region has the DNA TGTGCCAGCAGTCAACAGGGGGCTAGCTATGGCTACACCTTC.

The chain joins TRBV7-9 to TRBJ2-2; D is unclear. This CDR3 is built from 13 residues. Germline CDR1 reads SEHNR; CDR2 reads FQNEAQ (reference sequence). The V and J ends lost 2 bases and 6 bases respectively, with 7 bases between them. In nucleotides, the CDR3 is TGTGCCAGCAGCTTATACTCTCCCGGGGAGCTGTTTTTT. This translates into CASSLYSPGELFF.

This clone was detected only once. The J gene is TRBJ1-1, the V gene TRBV3-1 (or the pseudogene TRBV3-2); D is unclear. This CDR3 has 14 residues. V gave up 1 base and J gave up 1 base, with 7 bases separating them. In germline, CDR1 is LGHDT, CDR2 YNNKEL (reference sequence). CDR3 DNA sequence: TGTGCCAGCAGCCAAGCGGGCCGGAACACTGAAGCTTTCTTT. Its protein product is CASSQAGRNTEAFF.

The rearrangement links TRBV7-3 to TRBJ2-1; weak D call: TRBD2 (6 bases). Germline V gene sequence: CDR1 SGHTA, CDR2 FQGTGA. This CDR3 region has 13 residues. Trimming took off 4 bases at V and 7 bases at J, with 11 bases between the two ends. In DNA, the CDR3 is TGTGCCAGCAGCTCGCGGGGTGGGAATGAGCAGTTCTTC. It codes for CASSSRGGNEQFF.

V gene TRBV19 combines with J gene TRBJ2-2; no clear D. CDR3 length: 14 residues. The V gene's germline CDR1 is LNHDA and CDR2 SQIVND (reference sequence). Deletions cut 1 base from V and 7 bases from J, with 10 bases between. CDR3 amino acids: CASSIGGSSGELFF. The CDR3 coding sequence is TGTGCCAGTAGTATAGGGGGATCAAGCGGGGAGCTGTTTTTT.

In DNA, the CDR3 is TGCAGCGTCGGGGACAGGGCTAGCACAGATACGCAGTATTTT. Protein: CSVGDRASTDTQYF. J is TRBJ2-3 and V is TRBV29-1, with 9 nucleotides matching TRBD1. V dropped 6 bases and J dropped 0; count of bases not matched to a gene: 4. Germline values: CDR1 SQVTM, CDR2 ANQGSEA. The CDR3 consists of 14 residues.

The chain recombines TRBV6-1 with TRBJ1-5; D uncertain. Trimming left V 2 bases short and J 2 bases short, with 13 bases between. The CDR3 loop spans 16 amino acids. The germline CDR1 and CDR2 sequences are MNHNS and SASEGT. The CDR3: CASSETPGLGNQPQHF. In DNA, the CDR3 is TGTGCCAGCAGTGAAACCCCGGGTTTGGGCAATCAGCCCCAGCATTTT.

V usage is TRBV9 and J usage is TRBJ2-3; maybe TRBD2 (6 bases). V lost 4 bases and J 5 bases, leaving 17 bases between the germline ends. The CDR3 loop spans 15 amino acids. Germline loops: CDR1 SGDLS, CDR2 YYNGEE. The DNA for the CDR3 is TGTGCCAGCAGCTCGCGGACTAACTTAGAAGATACGCAGTATTTT. Its translation: CASSSRTNLEDTQYF.

The chain recombines TRBV7-2 with TRBJ2-1; 7 positions match TRBD2. The CDR3 runs 17 residues. From germline, CDR1 is SGHTA and CDR2 FQGNSA. V lost 4 bases and J lost 8; bases outside the gene matches: 17. CDR3 sequence reads: CASSSSSGGSRVHEQFF. DNA of the CDR3: TGTGCCAGCAGCTCCAGCTCCGGGGGGTCCCGGGTCCATGAGCAGTTCTTC.

The rearrangement uses TRBV7-2 and TRBJ2-7; 12 bases are a match to TRBD2. Germline-derived CDR1 and CDR2 are SGHTA and FQGNSA. This CDR3 has 16 amino acids. Unmatched junction bases numbered 11, after V lost 6 bases and J lost 5 bases. CDR3 residues: CASSPLAGGVVNEQYF. CDR3 DNA sequence: TGTGCCAGCAGTCCACTAGCGGGAGGTGTTGTCAACGAGCAGTACTTC.

The rearrangement joins TRBV12-3 or TRBV12-4 to TRBJ1-5; a weak D match, TRBD1 (6 bases). The CDR3 is made up of 13 amino acids. The V end lost 8 bases, the J end lost 6 bases, and 14 bases lay between the germline ends. CDR3 in DNA: TGTGCCAGCGGTCGGGGGGCTGGTCAGCCCCAGCATTTT. It is translated as CASGRGAGQPQHF.

The chain uses TRBV6-4 and TRBJ2-3, with 7 bases identical to TRBD2. J lost 2 bases, V lost 4 bases, and 6 bases had no gene match. CDR3 length: 15 residues. Germline lookup yields CDR1 MRHNA and CDR2 SNTAGT. This CDR3 is CASSGSGILTDTQYF. The CDR3 bases are TGTGCCAGCAGTGGAAGCGGGATCCTCACAGATACGCAGTATTTT.

The V call is TRBV9, the J call TRBJ2-5, with 7 bases fitting TRBD2. The germline V gene encodes CDR1 SGDLS and CDR2 YYNGEE. CDR3 size: 15 residues. Losses at the gene ends were 1 base for V and 5 bases for J; bases not matched to a gene: 8. This chain's CDR3 is CASSVRGSGLETQYF. CDR3 nucleotides: TGTGCCAGCAGCGTACGCGGGAGCGGTTTGGAGACCCAGTACTTC.